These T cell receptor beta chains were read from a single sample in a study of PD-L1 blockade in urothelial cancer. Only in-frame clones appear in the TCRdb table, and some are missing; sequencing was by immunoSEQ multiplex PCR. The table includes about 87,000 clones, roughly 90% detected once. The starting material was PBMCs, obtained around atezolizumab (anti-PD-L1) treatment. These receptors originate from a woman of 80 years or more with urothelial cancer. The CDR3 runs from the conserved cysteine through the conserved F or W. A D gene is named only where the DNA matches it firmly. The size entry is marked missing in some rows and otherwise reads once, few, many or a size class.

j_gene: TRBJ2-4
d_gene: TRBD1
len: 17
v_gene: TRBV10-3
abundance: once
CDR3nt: TGTGCCATCAGTGAGTCGGGGGACAGGCTAGCCAAAAACATTCAGTACTTC
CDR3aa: CAISESGDRLAKNIQYF

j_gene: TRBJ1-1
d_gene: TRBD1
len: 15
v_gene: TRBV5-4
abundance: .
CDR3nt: TGTGCCAGCAGCTTGGCCGGGACAGGGGGCACTGAAGCTTTCTTT
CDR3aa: CASSLAGTGGTEAFF

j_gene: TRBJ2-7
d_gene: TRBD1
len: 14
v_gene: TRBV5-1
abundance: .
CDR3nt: TGCGCCAGCAGCTCCGGGACAGTCTCCTACGAGCAGTACTTC
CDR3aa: CASSSGTVSYEQYF

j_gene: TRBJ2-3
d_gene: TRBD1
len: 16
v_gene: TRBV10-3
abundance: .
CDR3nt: TGTGCCATCAGTGAGTCGGGCGAGGGGGCGGCAGATACGCAGTATTTT
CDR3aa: CAISESGEGAADTQYF

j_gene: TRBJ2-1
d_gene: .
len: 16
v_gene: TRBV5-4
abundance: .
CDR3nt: TGTGCCAGCAGCTTGAGGTCAGGGTTGGTTCCTTCCTATCTGTTCTTC
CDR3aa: CASSLRSGLVPSYLFF

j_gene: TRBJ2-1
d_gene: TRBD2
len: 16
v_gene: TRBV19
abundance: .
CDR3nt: TGTGCCAGTAGTTCTAGATTAGCGGGAGGCTACAATGAGCAGTTCTTC
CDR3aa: CASSSRLAGGYNEQFF

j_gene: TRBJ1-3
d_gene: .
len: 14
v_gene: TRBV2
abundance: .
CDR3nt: TGTGCCAGCACCAGACAGGTCGGTTCAAACACCATATATTTT
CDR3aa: CASTRQVGSNTIYF

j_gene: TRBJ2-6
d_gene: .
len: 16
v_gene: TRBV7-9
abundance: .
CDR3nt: TGTGCCAGCAGCCCCCGGAGGTTGTCCGGGGCCAACGTCCTGACTTTC
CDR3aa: CASSPRRLSGANVLTF

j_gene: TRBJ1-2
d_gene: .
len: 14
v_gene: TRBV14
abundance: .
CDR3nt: TGTGCCAGCAGCCATTTGGGCAGTAACTATGGCTACACCTTC
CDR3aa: CASSHLGSNYGYTF

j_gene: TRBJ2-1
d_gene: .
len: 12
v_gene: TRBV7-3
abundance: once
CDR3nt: TGTGCCAGCAGCGGGGCAGGGCGGAAGCAGTTCTTC
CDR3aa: CASSGAGRKQFF

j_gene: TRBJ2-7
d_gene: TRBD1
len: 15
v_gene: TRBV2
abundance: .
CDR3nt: TGTGCCAGCAGCGCCGGACAGGGGGAGGTCTACGAGCAGTACTTC
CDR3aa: CASSAGQGEVYEQYF

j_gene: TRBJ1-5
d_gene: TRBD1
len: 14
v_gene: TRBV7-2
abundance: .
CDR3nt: TGTGCCAGCAGCAGGACAGGGGGCAATCAGCCCCAGCATTTT
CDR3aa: CASSRTGGNQPQHF

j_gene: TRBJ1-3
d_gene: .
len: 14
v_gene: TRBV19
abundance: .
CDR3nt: TGTGCCAGTAGTATAACAGCCTCTGGAAACACCATATATTTT
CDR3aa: CASSITASGNTIYF

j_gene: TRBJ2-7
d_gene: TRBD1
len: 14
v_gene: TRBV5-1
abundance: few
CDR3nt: TGCGCCAGCAGCGGATACAGGGGAACCAACGAGCAGTACTTC
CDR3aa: CASSGYRGTNEQYF

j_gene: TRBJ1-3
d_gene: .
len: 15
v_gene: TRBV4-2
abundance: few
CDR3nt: TGTGCCAGCAGCCAAGTTTGGCCATCTGGAAACACCATATATTTT
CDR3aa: CASSQVWPSGNTIYF

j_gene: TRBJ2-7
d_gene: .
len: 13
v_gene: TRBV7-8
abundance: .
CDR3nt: TGTGCCAGCAGCTACCTCCAGGGGTACGAGCAGTACTTC
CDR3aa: CASSYLQGYEQYF

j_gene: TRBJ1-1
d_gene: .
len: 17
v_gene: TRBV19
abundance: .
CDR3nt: TGTGCCAGCCATCGGGGGGGCGCGGCCCTTATGAACACTGAAGCTTTCTTT
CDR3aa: CASHRGGAALMNTEAFF

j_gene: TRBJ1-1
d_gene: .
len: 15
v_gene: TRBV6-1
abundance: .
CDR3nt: TGTGCCAGCAGTGAAGCGGCCAGAATGAACACTGAAGCTTTCTTT
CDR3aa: CASSEAARMNTEAFF

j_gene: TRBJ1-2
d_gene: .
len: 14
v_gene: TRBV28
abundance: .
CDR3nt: TGTGCCAGCAGTTTACCTCAGGGGATTCAGGGCTACACCTTC
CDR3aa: CASSLPQGIQGYTF

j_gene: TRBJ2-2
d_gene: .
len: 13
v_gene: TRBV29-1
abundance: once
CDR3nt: TGCAGCGTTGATGACAGAAACACCGGGGAGCTGTTTTTT
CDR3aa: CSVDDRNTGELFF

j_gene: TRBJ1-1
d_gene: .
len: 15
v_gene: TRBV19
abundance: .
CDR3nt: TGTGCCAGTAGCCCGTATCCGGGGGTTAACACTGAAGCTTTCTTT
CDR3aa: CASSPYPGVNTEAFF

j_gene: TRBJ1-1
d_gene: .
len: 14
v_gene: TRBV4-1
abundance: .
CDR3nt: TGCGCCAGCAGCCCGACAGGACTGAACACTGAAGCTTTCTTT
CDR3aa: CASSPTGLNTEAFF

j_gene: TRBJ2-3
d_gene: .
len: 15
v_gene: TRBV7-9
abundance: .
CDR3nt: TGTGCCAGCAGCTTAGCGCTAGGGGCCGCAGATACGCAGTATTTT
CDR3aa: CASSLALGAADTQYF

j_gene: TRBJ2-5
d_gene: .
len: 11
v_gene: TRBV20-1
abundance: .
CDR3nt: TGCAGTGCCAGGCTTGGAGAGACCCAGTACTTC
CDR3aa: CSARLGETQYF

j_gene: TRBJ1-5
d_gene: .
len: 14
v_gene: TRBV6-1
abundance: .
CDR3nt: TGTGCCAGCAGTGACCAGGGGATTGGTCAGCCCCAGCATTTT
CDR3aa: CASSDQGIGQPQHF

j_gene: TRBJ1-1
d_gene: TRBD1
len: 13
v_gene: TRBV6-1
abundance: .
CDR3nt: TGTGCCGTCCGGGACAGGGATTTTACTGAAGCTTTCTTT
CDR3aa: CAVRDRDFTEAFF

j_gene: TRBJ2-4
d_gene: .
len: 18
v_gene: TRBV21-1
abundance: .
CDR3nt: TGTGCCAGCAGCAAACCCCCAGGGGGTGGGGGCGAACAAAACATTCAGTACTTC
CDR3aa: CASSKPPGGGGEQNIQYF

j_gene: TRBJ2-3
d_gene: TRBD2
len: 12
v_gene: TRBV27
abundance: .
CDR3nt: TGTGCCAGCAGCGGGGGGGGAGATACGCAGTATTTT
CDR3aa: CASSGGGDTQYF

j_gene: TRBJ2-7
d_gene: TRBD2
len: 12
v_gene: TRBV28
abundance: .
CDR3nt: TGTGCCAGCAGTTTACAGGGAGGGGAGCAGTACTTC
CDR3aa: CASSLQGGEQYF

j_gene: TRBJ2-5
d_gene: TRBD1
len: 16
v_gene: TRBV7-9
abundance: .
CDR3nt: TGTGCCAGCAGCGCCACCGGGACAGGGGGTTTAGGGGCCCAGTACTTC
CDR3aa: CASSATGTGGLGAQYF

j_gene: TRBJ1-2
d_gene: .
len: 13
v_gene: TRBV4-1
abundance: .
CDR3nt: TGCGCCAGCAGCTCCACTTTGGTGGATGGCTACACCTTC
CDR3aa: CASSSTLVDGYTF

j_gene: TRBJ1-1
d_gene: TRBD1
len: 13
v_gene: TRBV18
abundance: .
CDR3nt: TGTGCCAGCTCACCCACACTTGACAGGGATGTTTTCTTT
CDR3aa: CASSPTLDRDVFF

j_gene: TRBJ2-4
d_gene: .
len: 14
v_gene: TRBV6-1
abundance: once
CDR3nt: TGTGCCAGCGATACAGGGACGGGAAAAAACATTCAGTACTTC
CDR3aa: CASDTGTGKNIQYF

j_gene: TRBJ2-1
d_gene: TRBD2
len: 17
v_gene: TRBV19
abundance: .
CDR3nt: TGTGCCAGTAGTCCAATCCTAGGGACTAGCGTTTTGGATGAGCAGTTCTTC
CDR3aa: CASSPILGTSVLDEQFF

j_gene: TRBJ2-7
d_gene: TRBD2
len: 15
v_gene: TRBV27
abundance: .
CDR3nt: TGTGCCAGCGGGGACGTAGCGGGCCCGACCTACGAGCAGTACTTC
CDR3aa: CASGDVAGPTYEQYF

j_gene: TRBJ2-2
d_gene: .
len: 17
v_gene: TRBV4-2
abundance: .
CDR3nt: TGTGCCAGCAGCCAAGCCCCAGCGGGTGGGAACACCGGGGAGCTGTTTTTT
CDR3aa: CASSQAPAGGNTGELFF

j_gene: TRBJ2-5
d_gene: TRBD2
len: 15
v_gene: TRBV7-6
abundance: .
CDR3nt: TGTGCCAGCAGCCCCGCCGGGGGGGGCCAAGAGACCCAGTACTTC
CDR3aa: CASSPAGGGQETQYF

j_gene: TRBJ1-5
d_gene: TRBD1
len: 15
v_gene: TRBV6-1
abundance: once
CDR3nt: TGTGCCAGCAGAGGGGGACAGGTGAGCAATCAGCCCCAGCATTTT
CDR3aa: CASRGGQVSNQPQHF

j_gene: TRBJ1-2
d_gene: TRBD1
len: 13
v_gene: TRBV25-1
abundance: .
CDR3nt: TGTGCCAGCACGCTCAGGACAGGTGGGGGCTACACCTTC
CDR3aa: CASTLRTGGGYTF

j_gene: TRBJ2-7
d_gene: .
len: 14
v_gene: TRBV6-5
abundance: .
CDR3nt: TGTGCCAGCTCTGGGGCGGCCGGAACCTACGAGCAGTACTTC
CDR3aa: CASSGAAGTYEQYF

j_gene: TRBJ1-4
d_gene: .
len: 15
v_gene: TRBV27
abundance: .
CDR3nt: TGTGCCAGCAGTACGGCACAGGGTTCGGGTGAAAAACTGTTTTTT
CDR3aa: CASSTAQGSGEKLFF

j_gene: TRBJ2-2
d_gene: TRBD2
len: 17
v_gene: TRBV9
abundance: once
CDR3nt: TGTGCCAGCAGCGTGGGGGGGTTAGCGGGAGTAACCGGGGAGCTGTTTTTT
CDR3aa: CASSVGGLAGVTGELFF

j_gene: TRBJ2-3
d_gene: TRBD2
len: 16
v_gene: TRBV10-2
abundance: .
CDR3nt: TGCGCCAGCAGTGAGAGGGCGGGAGCGAGCACAGATACGCAGTATTTT
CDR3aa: CASSERAGASTDTQYF

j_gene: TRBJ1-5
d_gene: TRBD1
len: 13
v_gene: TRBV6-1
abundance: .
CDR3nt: TGTGCCAGCAGTGTTTCCCATAGGCAGGGGGTAAGTTTT
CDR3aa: CASSVSHRQGVSF

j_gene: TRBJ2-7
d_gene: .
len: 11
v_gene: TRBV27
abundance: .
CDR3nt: TGTGCCAGCAGTTCCGGAGACGAGCAGTACTTC
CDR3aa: CASSSGDEQYF

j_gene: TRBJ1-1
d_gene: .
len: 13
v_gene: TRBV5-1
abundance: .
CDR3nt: TGCGCCAGCAGCTTGGCGGTGAACACTGAAGCTTTCTTT
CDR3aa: CASSLAVNTEAFF

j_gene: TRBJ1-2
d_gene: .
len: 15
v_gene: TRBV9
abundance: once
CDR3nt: TGTGCCAGCGGTCATACGACAGCGTCTGGGTATGGCTACACCTTC
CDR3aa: CASGHTTASGYGYTF

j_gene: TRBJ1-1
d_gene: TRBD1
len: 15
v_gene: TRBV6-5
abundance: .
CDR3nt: TGTGCCAGCAGAGGGACAGGGTTGTGGAACACTGAAGCTTTCTTT
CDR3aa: CASRGTGLWNTEAFF

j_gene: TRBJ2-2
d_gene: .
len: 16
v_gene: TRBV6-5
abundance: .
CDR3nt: TGTGCCAGCAGTTACTCTGGCGGAGTTCGAACCGGGGAGCTGTTTTTT
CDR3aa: CASSYSGGVRTGELFF

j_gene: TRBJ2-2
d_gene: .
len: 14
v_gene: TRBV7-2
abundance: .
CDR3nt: TGTGCCAGCAGCCAAGTCGGGGGTCCCGGGGAGCTGTTTTTT
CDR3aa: CASSQVGGPGELFF

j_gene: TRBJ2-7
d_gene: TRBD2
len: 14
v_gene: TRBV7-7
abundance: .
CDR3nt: TGTGCCAGCAGCCCGTTAGCGGGACCCTACGAGCAGTACTTC
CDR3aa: CASSPLAGPYEQYF

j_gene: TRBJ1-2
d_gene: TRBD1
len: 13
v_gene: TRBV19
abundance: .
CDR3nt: TGTGCCAGTAGCCGTGGGACAGACTATGGCTACACCTTC
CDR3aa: CASSRGTDYGYTF

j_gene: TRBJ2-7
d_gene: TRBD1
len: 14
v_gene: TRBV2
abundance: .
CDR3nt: TGTGCCAGCAGGCGTGAAGGGACAGGCTACGAGCAGTACTTC
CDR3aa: CASRREGTGYEQYF